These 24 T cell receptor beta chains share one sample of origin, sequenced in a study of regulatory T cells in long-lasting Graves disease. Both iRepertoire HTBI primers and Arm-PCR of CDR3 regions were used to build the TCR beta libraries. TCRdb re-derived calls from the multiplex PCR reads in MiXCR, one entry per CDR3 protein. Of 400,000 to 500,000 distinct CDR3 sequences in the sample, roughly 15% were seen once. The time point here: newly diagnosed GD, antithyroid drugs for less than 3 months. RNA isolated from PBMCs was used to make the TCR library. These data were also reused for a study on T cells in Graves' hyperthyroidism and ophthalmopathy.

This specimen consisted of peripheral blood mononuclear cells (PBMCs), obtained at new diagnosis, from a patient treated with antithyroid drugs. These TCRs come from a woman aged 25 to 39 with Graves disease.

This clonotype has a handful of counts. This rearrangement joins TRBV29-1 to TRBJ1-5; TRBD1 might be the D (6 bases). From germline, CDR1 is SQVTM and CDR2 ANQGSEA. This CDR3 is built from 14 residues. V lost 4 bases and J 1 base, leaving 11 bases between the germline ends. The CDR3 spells CSVVEGVSNQPQHF. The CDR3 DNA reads TGCAGCGTTGTGGAGGGGGTAAGCAATCAGCCCCAGCATTTT. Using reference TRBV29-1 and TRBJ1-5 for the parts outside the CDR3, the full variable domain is SAVISQKPSRDICQRGTSLTIQCQVDSQVTMMFWYRQQPGQSLTLIATANQGSEATYESGFVIDKFPISRPNLTFSTLTVSNMSPEDSSIYLCSVVEGVSNQPQHFGDGTRLSIL.

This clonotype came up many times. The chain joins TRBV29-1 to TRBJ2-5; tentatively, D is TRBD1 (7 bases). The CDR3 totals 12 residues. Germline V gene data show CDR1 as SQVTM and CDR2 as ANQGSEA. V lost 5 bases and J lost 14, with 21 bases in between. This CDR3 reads CSVQGGALVVYF. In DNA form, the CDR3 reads TGCAGCGTTCAGGGGGGAGCCCTCGTCGTATACTTC.

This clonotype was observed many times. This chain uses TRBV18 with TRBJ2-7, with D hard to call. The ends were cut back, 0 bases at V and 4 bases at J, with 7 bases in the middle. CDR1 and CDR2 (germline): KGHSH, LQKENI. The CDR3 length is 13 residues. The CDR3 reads CASSPPSTYEQYF. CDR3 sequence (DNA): TGTGCCAGCTCACCACCCTCTACGTACGAGCAGTACTTC.

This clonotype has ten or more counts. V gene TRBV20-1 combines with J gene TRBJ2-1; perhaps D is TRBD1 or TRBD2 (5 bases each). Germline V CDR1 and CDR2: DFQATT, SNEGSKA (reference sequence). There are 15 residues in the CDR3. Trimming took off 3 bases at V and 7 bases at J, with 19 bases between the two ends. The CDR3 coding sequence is TGCAGTGCTAGGGCCCGGGACGGATTTTCAAATGAGCAGTTCTTC. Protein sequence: CSARARDGFSNEQFF.

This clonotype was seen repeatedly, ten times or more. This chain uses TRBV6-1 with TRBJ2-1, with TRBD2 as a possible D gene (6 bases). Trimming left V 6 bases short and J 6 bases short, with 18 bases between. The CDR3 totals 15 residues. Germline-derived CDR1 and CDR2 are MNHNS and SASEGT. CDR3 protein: CASSVDSGGANEQFF. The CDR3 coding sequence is TGTGCCAGCAGCGTAGATAGCGGAGGGGCCAATGAGCAGTTCTTC.

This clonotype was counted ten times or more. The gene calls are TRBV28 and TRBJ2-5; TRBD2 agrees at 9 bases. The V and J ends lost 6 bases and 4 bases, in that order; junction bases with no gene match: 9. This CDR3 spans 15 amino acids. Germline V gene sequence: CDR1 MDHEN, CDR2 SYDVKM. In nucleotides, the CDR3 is TGTGCCAGCAGCAGAGGGCTAGCGGGATCAGAGACCCAGTACTTC. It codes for CASSRGLAGSETQYF.

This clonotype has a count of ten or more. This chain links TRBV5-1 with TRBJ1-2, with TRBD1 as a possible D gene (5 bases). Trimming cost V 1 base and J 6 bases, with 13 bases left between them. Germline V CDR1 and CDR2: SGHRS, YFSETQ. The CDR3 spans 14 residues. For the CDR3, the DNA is TGCGCCAGCAGCTTGTGGGGCAACCTTGATGGCTACACCTTC. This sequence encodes CASSLWGNLDGYTF.

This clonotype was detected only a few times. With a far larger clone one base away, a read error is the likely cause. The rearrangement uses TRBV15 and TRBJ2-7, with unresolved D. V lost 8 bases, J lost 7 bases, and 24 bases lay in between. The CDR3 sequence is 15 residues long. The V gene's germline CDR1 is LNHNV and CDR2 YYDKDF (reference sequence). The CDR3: CATPAPNGSYNEQYF. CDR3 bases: TGTGCCACCCCGGCGCCCAACGGGTCCTACAATGAGCAGTACTTC.

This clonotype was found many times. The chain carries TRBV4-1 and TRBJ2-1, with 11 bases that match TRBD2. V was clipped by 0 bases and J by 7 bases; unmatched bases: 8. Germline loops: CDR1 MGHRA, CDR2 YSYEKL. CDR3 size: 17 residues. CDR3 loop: CASSQDPTSGSLNEQFF. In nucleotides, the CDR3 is TGCGCCAGCAGCCAAGATCCCACTAGCGGGAGTTTGAATGAGCAGTTCTTC.

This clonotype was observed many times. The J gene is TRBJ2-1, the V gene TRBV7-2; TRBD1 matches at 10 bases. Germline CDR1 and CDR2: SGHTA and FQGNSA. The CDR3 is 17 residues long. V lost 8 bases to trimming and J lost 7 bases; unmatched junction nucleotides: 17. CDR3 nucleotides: TGTGCCAGCCGAACCCGTGCAGGGACAGGGGATGGGAATGAGCAGTTCTTC. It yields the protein CASRTRAGTGDGNEQFF.

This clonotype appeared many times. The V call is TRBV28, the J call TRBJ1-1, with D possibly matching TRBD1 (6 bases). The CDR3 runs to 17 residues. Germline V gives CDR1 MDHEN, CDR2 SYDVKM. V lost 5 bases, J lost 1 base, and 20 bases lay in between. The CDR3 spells CASSPSPGTPRNTEAFF. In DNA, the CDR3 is TGTGCCAGCAGTCCGAGTCCCGGGACACCTAGGAACACTGAAGCTTTCTTT. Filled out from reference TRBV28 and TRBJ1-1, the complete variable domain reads DVKVTQSSRYLVKRTGEKVFLECVQDMDHENMFWYRQDPGLGLRLIYFSYDVKMKEKGDIPEGYSVSREKKERFSLILESASTNQTSMYLCASSPSPGTPRNTEAFFGQGTRLTVV.

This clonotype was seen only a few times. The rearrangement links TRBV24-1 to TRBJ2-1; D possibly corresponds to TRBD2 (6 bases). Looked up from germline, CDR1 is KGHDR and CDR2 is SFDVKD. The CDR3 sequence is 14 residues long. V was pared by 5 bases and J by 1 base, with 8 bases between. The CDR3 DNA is TGTGCCACCAGTGTGGCGGGGTCCTACAATGAGCAGTTCTTC. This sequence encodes CATSVAGSYNEQFF.

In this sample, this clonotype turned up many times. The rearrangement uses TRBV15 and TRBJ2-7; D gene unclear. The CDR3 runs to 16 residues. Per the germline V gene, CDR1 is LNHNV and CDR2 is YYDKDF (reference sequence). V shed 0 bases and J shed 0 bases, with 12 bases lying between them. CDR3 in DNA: TGTGCCACCAGCAGAGAAACTCAACCTAGCTCCTACGAGCAGTACTTC. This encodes CATSRETQPSSYEQYF.

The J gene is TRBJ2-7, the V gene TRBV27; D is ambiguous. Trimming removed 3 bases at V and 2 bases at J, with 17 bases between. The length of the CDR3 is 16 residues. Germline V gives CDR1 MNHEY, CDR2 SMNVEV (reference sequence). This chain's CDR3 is CASSLVLGPATYEQYF. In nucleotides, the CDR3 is TGTGCCAGCAGTTTGGTCTTAGGACCAGCAACCTACGAGCAGTACTTC.

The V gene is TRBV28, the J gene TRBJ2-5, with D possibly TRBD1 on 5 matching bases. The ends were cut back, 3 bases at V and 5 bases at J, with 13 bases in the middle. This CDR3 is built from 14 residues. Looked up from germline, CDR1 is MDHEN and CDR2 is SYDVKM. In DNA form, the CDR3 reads TGTGCCAGCAGTTTCTCTGGGGCTCGGGAGACCCAGTACTTC. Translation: CASSFSGARETQYF.

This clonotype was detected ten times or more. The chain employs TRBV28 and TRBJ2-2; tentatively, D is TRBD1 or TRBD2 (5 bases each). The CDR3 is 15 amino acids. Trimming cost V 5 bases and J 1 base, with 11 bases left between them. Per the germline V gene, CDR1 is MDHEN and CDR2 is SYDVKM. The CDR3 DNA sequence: TGTGCCAGCAGTCCCGGGGCAGAGAACACCGGGGAGCTGTTTTTT. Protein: CASSPGAENTGELFF. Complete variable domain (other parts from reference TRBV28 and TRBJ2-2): DVKVTQSSRYLVKRTGEKVFLECVQDMDHENMFWYRQDPGLGLRLIYFSYDVKMKEKGDIPEGYSVSREKKERFSLILESASTNQTSMYLCASSPGAENTGELFFGEGSRLTVL.

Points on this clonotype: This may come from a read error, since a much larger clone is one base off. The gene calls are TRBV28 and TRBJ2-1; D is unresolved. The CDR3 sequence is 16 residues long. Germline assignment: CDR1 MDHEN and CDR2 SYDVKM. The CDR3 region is CANSSHASARNNEQFF. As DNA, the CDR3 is TGTGCCAACAGTTCCCATGCCTCGGCCAGGAACAATGAGCAGTTCTTC.

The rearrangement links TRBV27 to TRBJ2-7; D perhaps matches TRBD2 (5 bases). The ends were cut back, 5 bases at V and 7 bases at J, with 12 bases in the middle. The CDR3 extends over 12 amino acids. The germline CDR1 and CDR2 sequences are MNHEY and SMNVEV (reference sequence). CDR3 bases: TGTGCCAGCAGTGACCCGGGCGGGGAGCAGTACTTC. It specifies CASSDPGGEQYF.

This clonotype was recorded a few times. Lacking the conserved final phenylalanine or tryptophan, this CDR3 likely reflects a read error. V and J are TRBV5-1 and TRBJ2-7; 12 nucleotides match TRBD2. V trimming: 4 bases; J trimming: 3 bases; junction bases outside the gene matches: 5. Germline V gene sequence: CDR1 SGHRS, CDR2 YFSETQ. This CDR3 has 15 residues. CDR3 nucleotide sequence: TGCGCCAGCAGCCTCCGGACTAGCGGGGTCTACGAGCAGTACTCC. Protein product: CASSLRTSGVYEQYS.

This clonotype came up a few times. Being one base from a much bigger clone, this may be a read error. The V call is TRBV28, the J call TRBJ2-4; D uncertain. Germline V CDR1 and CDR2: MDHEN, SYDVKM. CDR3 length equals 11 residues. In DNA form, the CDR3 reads TGTGCCAGCAGCCACAAGAACACTCAGTACTTC. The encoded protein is CASSHKNTQYF.

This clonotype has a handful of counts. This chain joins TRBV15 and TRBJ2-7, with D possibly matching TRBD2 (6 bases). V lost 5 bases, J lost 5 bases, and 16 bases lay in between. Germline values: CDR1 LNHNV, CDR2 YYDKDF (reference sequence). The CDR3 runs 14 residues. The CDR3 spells CATSLPGDRNEQYF. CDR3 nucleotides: TGTGCCACCAGCTTACCGGGAGATCGGAACGAGCAGTACTTC.

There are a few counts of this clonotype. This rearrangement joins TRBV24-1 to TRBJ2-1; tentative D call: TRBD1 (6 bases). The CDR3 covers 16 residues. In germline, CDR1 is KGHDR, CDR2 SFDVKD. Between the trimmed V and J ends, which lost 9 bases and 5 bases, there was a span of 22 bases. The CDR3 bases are TGTGCCACCGGCTTACAAGGGGGAGAAAGGAACAATGAGCAGTTCTTC. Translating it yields CATGLQGGERNNEQFF.

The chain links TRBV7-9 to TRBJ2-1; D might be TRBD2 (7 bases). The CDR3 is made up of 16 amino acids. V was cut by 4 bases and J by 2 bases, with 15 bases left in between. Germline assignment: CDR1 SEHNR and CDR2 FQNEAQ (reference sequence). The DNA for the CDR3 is TGTGCCAGCAGCTGGGGGGGGGGGGCCCCCTACAATGAGCAGTTCTTC. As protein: CASSWGGGAPYNEQFF. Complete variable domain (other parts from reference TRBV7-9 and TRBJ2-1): DTGVSQNPRHKITKRGQNVTFRCDPISEHNRLYWYRQTLGQGPEFLTYFQNEAQLEKSRLLSDRFSAERPKGSFSTLEIQRTEQGDSAMYLCASSWGGGAPYNEQFFGPGTRLTVL.

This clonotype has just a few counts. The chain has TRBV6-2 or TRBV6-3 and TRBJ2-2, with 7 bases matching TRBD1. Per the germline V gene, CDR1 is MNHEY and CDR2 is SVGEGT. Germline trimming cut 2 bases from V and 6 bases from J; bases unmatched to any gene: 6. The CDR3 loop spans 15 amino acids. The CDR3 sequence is CASSYRGRPPGELFF. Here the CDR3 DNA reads TGTGCCAGCAGTTACAGGGGGCGCCCCCCCGGGGAGCTGTTTTTT.